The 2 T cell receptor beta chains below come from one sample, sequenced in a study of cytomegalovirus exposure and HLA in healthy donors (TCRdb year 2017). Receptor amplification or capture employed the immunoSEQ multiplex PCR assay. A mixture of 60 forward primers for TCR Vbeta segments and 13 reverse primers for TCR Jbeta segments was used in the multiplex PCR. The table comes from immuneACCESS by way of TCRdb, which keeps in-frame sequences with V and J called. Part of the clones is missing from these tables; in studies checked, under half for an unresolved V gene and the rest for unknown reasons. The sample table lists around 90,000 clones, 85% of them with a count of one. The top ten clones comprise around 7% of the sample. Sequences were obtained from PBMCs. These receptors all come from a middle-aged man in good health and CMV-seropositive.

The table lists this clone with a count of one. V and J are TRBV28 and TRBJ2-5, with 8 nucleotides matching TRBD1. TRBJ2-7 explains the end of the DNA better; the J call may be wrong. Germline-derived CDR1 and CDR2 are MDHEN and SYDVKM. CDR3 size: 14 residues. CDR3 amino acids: CASRRTGGSYEQYF. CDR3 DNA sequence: TGTGCCAGCAGGAGAACAGGGGGCTCCTACGAGCAGTACTTC.

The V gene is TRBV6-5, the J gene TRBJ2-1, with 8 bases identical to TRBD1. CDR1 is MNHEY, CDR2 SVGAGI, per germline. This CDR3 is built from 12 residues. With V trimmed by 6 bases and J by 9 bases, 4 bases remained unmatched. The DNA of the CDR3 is TGTGCCAGCAGCCGTGACAGGGGTGAGCAGTTCTTC. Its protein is CASSRDRGEQFF.